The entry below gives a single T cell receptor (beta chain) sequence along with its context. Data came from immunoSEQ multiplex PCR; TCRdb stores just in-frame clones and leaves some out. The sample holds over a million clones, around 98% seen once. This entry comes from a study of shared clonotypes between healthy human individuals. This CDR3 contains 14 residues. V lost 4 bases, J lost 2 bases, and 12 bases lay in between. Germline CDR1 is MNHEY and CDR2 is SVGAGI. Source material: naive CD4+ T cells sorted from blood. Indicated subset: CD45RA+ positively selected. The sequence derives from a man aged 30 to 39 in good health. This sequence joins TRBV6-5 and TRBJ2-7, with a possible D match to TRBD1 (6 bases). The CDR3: CASSSYRAPYEQYF. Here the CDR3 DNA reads TGTGCCAGCAGTTCCTACAGGGCCCCCTACGAGCAGTACTTC.